The present TCR beta chain was sequenced within a study of naive and memory T cell subsets. Whole-study findings and limits: Potentially, T cell activation and differentiation skew this RNA-based measurement.

V lost 7 bases to trimming and J lost 5 bases, with 12 bases between them. This CDR3 region has 13 residues. The germline gives CDR1 ENHRY, CDR2 SYGVKD. This clonotype was found a few times. Its specificity is not known. Alpha and beta constant region primers primed reverse transcription for blood and skin samples. Amplification of ligated cDNA took four PCR rounds with SP2 and nested alpha and beta constant primers. TCRdb analysed the 5' RACE reads with MiXCR anew, one entry per CDR3 protein. This sample has about 26,000 distinct CDR3 sequences, with 20% to 25% found just once. RNA was extracted from over 2 ml of whole blood of healthy adults. TCR cDNA received a 3' ligated oligonucleotide that carried a UMI. Input was about 1 to 1,100 ng of DNase-treated total RNA without cell sorting.

This sequence originates from a female donor in good health. The V and J genes are TRBV10-3 and TRBJ2-1; either TRBD1 or TRBD2 may supply D (5 bases each). The CDR3 is CAIMGRINNEQFF. CDR3 nucleotide sequence: TGTGCCATCATGGGACGGATAAACAATGAGCAGTTCTTC.